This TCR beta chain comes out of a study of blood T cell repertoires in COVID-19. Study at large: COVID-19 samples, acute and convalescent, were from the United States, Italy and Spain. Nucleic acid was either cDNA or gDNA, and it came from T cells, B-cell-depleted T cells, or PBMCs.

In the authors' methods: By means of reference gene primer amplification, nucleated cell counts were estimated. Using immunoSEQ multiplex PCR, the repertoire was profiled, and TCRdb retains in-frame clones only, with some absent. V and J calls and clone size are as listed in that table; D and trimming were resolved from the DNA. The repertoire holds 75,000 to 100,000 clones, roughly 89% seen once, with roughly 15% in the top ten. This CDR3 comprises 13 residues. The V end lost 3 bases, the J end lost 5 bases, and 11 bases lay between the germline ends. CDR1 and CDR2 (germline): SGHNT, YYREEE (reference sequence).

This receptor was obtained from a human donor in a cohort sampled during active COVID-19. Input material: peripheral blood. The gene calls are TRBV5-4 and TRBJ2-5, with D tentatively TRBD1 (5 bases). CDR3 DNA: TGTGCCAGCAGCTCTCAGGGATGGGAGACCCAGTACTTC. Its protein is CASSSQGWETQYF.